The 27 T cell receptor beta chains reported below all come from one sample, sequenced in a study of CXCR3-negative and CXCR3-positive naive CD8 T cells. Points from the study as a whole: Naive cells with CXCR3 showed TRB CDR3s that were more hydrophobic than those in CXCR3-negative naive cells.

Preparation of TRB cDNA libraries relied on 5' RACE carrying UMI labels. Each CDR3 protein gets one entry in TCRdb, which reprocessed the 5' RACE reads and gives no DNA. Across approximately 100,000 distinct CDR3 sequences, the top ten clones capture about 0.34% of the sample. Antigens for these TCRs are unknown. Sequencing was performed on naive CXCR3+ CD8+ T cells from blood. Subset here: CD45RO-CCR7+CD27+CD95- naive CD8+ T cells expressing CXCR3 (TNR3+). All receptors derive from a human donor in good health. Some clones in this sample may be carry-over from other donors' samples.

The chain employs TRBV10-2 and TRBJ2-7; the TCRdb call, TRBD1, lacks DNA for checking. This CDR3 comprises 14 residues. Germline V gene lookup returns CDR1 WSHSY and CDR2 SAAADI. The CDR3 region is CASRGGQSSYEQYF.

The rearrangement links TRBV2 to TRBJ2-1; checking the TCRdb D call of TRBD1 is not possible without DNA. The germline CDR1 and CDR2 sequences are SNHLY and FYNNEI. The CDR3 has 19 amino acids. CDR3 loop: CASSVFGTDSLWPNNEQFF.

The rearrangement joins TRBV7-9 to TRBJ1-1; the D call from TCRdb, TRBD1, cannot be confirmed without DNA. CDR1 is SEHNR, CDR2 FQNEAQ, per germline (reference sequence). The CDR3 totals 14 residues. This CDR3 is CASSSQGLGTEAFF.

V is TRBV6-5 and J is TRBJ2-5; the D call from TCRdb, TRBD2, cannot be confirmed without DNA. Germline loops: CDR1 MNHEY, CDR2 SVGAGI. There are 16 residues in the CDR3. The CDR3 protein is CASSSLLAGDQETQYF.

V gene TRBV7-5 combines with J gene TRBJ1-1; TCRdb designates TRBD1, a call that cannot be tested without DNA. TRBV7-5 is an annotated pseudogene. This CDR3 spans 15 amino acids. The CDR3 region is CISVSVQGAETEAFF.

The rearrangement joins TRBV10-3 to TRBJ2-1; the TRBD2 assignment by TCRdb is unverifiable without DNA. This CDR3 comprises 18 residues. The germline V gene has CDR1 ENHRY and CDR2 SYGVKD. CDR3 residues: CATRGGTSGRLSYNEQFF.

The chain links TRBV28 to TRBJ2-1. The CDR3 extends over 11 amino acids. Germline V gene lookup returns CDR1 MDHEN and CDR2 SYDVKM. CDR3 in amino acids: CASSPHNEQFF.

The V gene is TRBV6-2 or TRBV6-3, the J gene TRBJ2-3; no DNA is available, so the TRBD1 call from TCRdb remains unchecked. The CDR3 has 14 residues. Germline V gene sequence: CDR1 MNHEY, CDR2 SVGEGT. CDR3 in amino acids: CATIGWQGSDTQYF.

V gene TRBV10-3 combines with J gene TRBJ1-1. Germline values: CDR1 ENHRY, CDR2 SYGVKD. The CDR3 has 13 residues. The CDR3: CAIRESPDTEAFF.

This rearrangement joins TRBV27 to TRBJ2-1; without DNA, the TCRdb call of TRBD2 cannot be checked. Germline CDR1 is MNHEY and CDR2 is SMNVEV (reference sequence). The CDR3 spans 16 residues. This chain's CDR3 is CASSPPSSGGADEQFF.

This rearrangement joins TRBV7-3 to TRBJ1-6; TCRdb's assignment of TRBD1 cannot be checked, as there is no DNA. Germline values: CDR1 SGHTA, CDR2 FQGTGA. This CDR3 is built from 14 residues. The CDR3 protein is CASSDRQGSSPLHF.

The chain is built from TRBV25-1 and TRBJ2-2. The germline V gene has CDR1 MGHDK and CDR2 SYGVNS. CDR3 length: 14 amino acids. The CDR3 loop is CASSEYGSSGELFF.

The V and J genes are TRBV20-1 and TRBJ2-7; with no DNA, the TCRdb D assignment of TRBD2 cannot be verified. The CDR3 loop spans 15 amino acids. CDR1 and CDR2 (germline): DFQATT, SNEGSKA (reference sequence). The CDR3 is CSASGLGEWSYEQYF.

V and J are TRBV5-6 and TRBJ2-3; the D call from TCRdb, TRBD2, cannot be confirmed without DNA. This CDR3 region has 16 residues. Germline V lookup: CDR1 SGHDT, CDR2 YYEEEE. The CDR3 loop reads CASSLRSGGTADTQYF.

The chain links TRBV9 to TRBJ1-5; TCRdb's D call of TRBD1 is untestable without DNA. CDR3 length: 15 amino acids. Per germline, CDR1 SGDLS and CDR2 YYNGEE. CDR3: CASSPGQGALQPQHF.

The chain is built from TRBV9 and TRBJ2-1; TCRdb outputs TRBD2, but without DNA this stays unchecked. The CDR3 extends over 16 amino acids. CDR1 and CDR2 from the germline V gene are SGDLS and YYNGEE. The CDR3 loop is CASSANREFAYNEQFF.

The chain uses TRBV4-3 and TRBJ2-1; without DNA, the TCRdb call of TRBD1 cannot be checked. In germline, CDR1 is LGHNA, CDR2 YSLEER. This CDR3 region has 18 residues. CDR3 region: CASSPPPWEGSSYNEQFF.

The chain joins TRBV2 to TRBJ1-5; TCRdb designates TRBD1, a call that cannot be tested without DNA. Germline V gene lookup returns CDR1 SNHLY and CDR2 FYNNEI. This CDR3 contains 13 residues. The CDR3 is CASDRDSNQPQHF.

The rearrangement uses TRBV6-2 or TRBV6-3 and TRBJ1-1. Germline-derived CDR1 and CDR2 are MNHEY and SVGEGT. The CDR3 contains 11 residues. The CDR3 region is CASSYGTEAFF.

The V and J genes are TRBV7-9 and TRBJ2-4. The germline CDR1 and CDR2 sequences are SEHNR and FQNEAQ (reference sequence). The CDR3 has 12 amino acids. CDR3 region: CASRKESPIQYF.

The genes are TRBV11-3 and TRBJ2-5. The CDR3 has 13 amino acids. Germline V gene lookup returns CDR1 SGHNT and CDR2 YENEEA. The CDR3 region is CASSLPSVETQYF.

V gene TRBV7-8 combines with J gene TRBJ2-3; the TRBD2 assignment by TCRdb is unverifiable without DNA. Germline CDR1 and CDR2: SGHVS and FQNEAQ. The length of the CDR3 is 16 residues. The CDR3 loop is CASSPPTGTSTDTQYF.

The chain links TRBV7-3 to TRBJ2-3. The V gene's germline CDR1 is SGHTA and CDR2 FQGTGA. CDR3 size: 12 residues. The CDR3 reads CASSGSTDTQYF.

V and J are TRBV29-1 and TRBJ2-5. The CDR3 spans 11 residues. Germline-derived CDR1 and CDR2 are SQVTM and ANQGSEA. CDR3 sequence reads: CSVETQGTQYF.

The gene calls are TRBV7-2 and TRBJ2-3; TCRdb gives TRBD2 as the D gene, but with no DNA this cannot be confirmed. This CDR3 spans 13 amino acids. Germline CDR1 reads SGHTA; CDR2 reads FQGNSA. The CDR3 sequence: CASSPRLPDTQYF.

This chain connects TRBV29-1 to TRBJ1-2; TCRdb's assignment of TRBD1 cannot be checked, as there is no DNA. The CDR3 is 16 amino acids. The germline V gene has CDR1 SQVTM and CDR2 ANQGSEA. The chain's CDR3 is CSVVGALQLSNYGYTF.

CDR3 region: CASSVQGPETQYF. The chain couples TRBV25-1 to TRBJ2-5; TCRdb reports TRBD1, a call that lacks DNA to check it against. The CDR3 runs to 13 residues. Per germline, CDR1 MGHDK and CDR2 SYGVNS.